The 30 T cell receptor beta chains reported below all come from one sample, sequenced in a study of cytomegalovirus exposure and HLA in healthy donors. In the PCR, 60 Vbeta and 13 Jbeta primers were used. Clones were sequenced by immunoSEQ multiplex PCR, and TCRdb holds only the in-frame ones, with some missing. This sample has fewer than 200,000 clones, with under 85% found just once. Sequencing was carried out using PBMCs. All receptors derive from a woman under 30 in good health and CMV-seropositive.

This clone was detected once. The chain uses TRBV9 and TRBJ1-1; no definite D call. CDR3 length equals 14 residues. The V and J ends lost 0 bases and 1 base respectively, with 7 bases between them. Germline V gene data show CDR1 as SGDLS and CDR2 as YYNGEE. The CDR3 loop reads CASSVGPSNTEAFF. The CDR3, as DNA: TGTGCCAGCAGCGTAGGTCCATCGAACACTGAAGCTTTCTTT.

In DNA, the CDR3 is TGTGCCAGCAGCTTCCTCACGGGACTAGCGGGACGCAATGAGCAGTTCTTC. It encodes CASSFLTGLAGRNEQFF. This chain links TRBV7-3 with TRBJ2-1; TRBD2 agrees at 13 bases. The germline CDR1 and CDR2 sequences are SGHTA and FQGTGA. The length of the CDR3 is 17 residues. V shed 3 bases and J 6 bases; nucleotides not matched to a gene: 8.

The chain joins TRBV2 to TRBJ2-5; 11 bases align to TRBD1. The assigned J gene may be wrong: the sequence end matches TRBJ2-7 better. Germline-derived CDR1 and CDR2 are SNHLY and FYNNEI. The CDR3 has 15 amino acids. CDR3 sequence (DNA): TGTGCCAGCCAAAAGGGACAGGGGGTATTCTACGAGCAGTACTTC. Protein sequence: CASQKGQGVFYEQYF.

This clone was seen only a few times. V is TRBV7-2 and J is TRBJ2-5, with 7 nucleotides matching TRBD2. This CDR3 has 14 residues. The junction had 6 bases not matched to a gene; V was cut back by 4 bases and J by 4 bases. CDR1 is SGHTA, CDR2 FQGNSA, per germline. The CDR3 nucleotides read TGTGCCAGCAGCTCTGGAACTAGCGCAGAGACCCAGTACTTC. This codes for CASSSGTSAETQYF.

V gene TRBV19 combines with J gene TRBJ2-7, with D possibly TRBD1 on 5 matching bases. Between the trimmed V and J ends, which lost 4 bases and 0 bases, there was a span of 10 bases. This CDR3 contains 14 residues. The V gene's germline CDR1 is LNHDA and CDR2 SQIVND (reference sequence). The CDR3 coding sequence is TGTGCCAGTAGTACAGGGTTGAGCTCCTACGAGCAGTACTTC. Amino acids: CASSTGLSSYEQYF.

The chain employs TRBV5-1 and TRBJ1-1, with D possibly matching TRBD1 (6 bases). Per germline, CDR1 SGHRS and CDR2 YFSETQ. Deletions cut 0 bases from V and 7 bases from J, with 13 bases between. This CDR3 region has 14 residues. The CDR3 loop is CASSLGGGEVEAFF. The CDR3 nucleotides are TGCGCCAGCAGCTTGGGCGGGGGCGAGGTTGAAGCTTTCTTT. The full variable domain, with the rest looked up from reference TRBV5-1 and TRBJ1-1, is KAGVTQTPRYLIKTRGQQVTLSCSPISGHRSVSWYQQTPGQGLQFLFEYFSETQRNKGNFPGRFSGRQFSNSRSEMNVSTLELGDSALYLCASSLGGGEVEAFFGQGTRLTVV.

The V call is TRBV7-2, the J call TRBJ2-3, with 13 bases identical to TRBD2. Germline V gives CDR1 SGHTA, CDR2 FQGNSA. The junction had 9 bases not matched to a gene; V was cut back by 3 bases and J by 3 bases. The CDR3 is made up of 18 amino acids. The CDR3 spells CASSFTSGGAEITDTQYF. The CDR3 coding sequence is TGTGCCAGCAGCTTTACTAGCGGGGGGGCCGAGATTACAGATACGCAGTATTTT.

CDR3 nucleotides: TGTGCCAGCCATGATACAGGGGCAACTAATGAAAAACTGTTTTTT. This codes for CASHDTGATNEKLFF. V usage is TRBV2 and J usage is TRBJ1-4, with 7 positions matching TRBD1. CDR3 length equals 15 residues. Per the germline V gene, CDR1 is SNHLY and CDR2 is FYNNEI. Trimming removed 8 bases from V and 0 bases from J; junction bases left unmatched: 6.

The chain's CDR3 is CASSQEGLASPLHF. The CDR3 bases are TGCGCCAGCAGCCAAGAGGGCCTTGCTTCACCCCTCCACTTT. The chain has TRBV4-1 and TRBJ1-6; D is unclear. This CDR3 spans 14 amino acids. Germline V gene data show CDR1 as MGHRA and CDR2 as YSYEKL. V was pared by 0 bases and J by 9 bases, with 9 bases between.

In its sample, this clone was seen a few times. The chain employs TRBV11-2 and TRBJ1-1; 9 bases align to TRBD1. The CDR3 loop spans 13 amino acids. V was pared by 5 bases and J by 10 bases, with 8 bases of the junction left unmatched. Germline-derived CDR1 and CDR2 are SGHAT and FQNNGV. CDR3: CASSHRDRDAAFF. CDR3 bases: TGTGCCAGCAGCCACCGGGACAGGGATGCAGCTTTCTTT.

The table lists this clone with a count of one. The CDR3 nucleotides are TGTGCCGCCACCTCCAGGGGCGCGGGTCGAGAGACCCAGTACTTC. It encodes CAATSRGAGRETQYF. The chain combines TRBV30 with TRBJ2-5; weak D call: TRBD1 (6 bases). Trimming pared 8 bases from V and 4 bases from J, leaving 23 bases between. Per the germline V gene, CDR1 is GTSNPN and CDR2 is SVGIG (reference sequence). The CDR3 is 15 amino acids. Full variable domain (remainder filled in from reference TRBV30 and TRBJ2-5): SQTIHQWPATLVQPVGSPLSLECTVEGTSNPNLYWYRQAAGRGLQLLFYSVGIGQISSEVPQNLSASRPQDRQFILSSKKLLLSDSGFYLCAATSRGAGRETQYFGPGTRLLVL.

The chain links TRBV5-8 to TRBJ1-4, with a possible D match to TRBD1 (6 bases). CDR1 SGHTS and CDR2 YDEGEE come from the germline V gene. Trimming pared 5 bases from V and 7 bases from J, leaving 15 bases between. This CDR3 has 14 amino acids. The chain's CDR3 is CASRSGAAGEKLFF. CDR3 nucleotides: TGTGCCAGCAGGTCAGGGGCCGCGGGTGAAAAACTGTTTTTT.

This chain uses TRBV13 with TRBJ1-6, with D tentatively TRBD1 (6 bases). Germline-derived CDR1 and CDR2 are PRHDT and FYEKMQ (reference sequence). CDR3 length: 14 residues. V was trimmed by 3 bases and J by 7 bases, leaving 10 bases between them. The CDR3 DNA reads TGTGCCAGCAGCTTCGTCACAGGGAATTCACCCCTCCACTTT. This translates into CASSFVTGNSPLHF.

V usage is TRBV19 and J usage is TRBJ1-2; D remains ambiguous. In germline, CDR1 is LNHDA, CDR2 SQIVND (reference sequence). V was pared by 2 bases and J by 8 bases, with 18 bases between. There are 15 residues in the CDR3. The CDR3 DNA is TGTGCCAGTAGTATAAAGTATTTCGGAGGGCACGGCTACACCTTC. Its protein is CASSIKYFGGHGYTF.

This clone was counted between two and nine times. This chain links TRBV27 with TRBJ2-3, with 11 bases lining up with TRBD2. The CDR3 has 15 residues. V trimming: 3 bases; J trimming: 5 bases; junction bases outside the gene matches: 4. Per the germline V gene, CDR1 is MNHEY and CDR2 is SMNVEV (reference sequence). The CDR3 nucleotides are TGTGCCAGCAGTTTTGTAGCGGGGGGGCGAGATACGCAGTATTTT. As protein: CASSFVAGGRDTQYF.

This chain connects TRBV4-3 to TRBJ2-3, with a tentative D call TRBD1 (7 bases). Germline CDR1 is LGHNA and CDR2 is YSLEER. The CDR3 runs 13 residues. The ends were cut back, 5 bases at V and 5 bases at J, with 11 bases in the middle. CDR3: CASSRQGGDTQYF. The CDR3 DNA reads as TGCGCCAGCAGCAGACAGGGAGGAGATACGCAGTATTTT.

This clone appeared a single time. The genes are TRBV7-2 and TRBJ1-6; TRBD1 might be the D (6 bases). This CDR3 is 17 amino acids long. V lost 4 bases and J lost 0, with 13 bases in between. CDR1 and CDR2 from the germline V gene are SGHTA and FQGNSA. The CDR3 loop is CASSSRGASSYNSPLHF. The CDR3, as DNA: TGTGCCAGCAGCTCCAGGGGTGCGAGCTCCTATAATTCACCCCTCCACTTT.

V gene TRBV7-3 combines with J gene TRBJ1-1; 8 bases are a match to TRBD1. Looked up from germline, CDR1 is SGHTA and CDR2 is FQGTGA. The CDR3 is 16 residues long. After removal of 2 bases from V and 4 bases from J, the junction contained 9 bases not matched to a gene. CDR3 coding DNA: TGTGCCAGCAGCTTATCAGGGGGCAGCGCACCCACTGAAGCTTTCTTT. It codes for CASSLSGGSAPTEAFF.

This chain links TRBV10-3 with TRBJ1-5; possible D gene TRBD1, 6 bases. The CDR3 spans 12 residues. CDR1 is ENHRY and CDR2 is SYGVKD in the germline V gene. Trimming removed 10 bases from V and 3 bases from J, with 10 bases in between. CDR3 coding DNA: TGTGCCACCGGGGACAACAATCAGCCCCAGCATTTT. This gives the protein CATGDNNQPQHF.

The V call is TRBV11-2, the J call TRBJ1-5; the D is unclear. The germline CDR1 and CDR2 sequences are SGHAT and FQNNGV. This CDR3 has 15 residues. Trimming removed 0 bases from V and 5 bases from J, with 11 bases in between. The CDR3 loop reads CASSLDGRTDQPQHF. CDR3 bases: TGTGCCAGCAGCTTAGATGGGAGGACCGATCAGCCCCAGCATTTT. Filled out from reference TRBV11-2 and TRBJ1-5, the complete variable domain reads EAGVAQSPRYKIIEKRQSVAFWCNPISGHATLYWYQQILGQGPKLLIQFQNNGVVDDSQLPKDRFSAERLKGVDSTLKIQPAKLEDSAVYLCASSLDGRTDQPQHFGDGTRLSIL.

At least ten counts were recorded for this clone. CDR3 in amino acids: CASRDDSYGYTF. The CDR3 DNA reads TGTGCCAGCAGGGACGACAGTTATGGCTACACCTTC. The rearrangement links TRBV6-5 to TRBJ1-2; tentative D call: TRBD1 (5 bases). Germline values: CDR1 MNHEY, CDR2 SVGAGI. This CDR3 is built from 12 residues. V lost 6 bases, J lost 5 bases, and 10 bases lay in between.

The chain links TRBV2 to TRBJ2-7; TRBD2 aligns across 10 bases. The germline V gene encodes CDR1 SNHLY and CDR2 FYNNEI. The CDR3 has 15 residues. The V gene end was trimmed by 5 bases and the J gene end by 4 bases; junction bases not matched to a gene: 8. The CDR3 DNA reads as TGTGCCAGCAGTTACTCTAGCGGGGGAACTTACGAGCAGTACTTC. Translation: CASSYSSGGTYEQYF.

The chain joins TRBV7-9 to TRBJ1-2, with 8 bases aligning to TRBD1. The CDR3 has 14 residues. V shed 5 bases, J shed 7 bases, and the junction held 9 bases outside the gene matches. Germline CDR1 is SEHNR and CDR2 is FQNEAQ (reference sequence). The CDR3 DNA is TGTGCCAGCAGCGCCACAGGGGGTGCTGGTGGCTACACCTTC. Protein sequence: CASSATGGAGGYTF.

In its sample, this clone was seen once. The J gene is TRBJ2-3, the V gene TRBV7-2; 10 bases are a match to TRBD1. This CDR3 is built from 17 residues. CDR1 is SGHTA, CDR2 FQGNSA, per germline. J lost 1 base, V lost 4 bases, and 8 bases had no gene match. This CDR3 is CASSSSPGTGGTDTQYF. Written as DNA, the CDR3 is TGTGCCAGCAGCTCGTCACCCGGGACAGGGGGCACAGATACGCAGTATTTT.

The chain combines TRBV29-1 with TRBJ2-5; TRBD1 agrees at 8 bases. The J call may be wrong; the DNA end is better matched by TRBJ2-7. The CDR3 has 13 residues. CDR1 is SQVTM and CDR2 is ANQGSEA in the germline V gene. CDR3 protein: CSAGSTGAYEQYF. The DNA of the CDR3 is TGCAGCGCCGGATCGACAGGGGCCTACGAGCAGTACTTC.

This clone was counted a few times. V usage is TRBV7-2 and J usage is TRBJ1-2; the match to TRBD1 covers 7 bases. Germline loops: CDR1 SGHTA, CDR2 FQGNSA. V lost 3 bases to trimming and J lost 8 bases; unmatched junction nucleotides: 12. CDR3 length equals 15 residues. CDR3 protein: CASSLDRDSVRGYTF. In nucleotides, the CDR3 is TGTGCCAGCAGCTTGGACCGGGACAGCGTTCGGGGCTACACCTTC.

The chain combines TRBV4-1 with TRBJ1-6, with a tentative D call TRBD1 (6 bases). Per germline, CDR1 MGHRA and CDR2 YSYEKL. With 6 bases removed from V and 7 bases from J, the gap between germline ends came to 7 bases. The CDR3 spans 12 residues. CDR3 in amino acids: CASRQGNSPLHF. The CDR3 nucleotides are TGCGCCAGCAGGCAGGGGAATTCACCCCTCCACTTT.

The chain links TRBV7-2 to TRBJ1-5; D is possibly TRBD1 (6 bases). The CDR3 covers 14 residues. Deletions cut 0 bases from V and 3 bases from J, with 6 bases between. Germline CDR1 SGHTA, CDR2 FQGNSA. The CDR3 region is CASSLAGHNQPQHF. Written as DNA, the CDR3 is TGTGCCAGCAGCTTAGCGGGACACAATCAGCCCCAGCATTTT.

The DNA of the CDR3 is TGCGCCAGCAGCCCGGGACTAGCGGGGGCCCTACAAGAGACCCAGTACTTC. Residues: CASSPGLAGALQETQYF. The genes are TRBV5-1 and TRBJ2-5, with 14 bases fitting TRBD2. V lost 4 bases to trimming and J lost 2 bases; unmatched junction nucleotides: 7. CDR3 length equals 17 residues. Germline lookup yields CDR1 SGHRS and CDR2 YFSETQ.

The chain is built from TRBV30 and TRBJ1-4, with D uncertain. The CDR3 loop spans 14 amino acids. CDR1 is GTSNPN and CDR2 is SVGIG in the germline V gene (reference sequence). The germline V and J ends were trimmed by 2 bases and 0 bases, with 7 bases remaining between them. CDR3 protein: CAWSTRSTNEKLFF. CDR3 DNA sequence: TGTGCCTGGAGTACCCGGTCAACTAATGAAAAACTGTTTTTT.